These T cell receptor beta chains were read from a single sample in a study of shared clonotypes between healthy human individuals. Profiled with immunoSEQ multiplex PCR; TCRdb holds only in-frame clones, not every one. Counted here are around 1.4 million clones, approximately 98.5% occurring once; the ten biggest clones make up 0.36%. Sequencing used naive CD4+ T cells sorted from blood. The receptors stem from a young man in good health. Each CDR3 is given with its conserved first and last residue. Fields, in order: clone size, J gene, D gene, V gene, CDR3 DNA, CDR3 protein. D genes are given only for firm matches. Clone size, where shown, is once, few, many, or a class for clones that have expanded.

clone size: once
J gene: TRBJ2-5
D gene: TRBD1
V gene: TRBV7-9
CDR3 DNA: TGTGCCAGCAGCACGTACTTGGGACAGTTCCAAGAGACCCAGTACTTC
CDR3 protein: CASSTYLGQFQETQYF

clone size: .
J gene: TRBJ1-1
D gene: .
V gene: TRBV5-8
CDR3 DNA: TGTGCCAGCAGCTTCGGAGGAAGACACACTGAAGCTTTCTTT
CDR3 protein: CASSFGGRHTEAFF

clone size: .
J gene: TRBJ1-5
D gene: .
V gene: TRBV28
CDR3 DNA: TGTGCCAGCAGGGGGCATATGAGCAATCAGCCCCAGCATTTT
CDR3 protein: CASRGHMSNQPQHF

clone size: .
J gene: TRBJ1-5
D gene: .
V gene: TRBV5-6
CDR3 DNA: TGTGCCAGCGGATACAGGGAAAATCAGCCCCAGCATTTT
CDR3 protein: CASGYRENQPQHF

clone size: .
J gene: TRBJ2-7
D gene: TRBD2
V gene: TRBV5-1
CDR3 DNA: TGCGCCAGCAGCTTGTCCCATCCGGGGCTAGCGGGAGAGTGGCAGTACTTC
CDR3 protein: CASSLSHPGLAGEWQYF

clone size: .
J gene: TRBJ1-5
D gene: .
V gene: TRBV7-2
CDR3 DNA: TGTGCCAGCAGCTTAGACAGGAACGATCAGCCCCAGCATTTT
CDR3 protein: CASSLDRNDQPQHF

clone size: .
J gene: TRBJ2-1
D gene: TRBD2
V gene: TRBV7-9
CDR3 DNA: TGTGCCAGCAGCGGTCTAAGCGGGAGGAACAATGAGCAGTTCTTC
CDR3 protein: CASSGLSGRNNEQFF

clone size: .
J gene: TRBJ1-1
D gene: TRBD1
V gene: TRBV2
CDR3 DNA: TGTGCCAGCAGTACGAGGACAGGGGATACTGAAGCTTTCTTT
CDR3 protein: CASSTRTGDTEAFF

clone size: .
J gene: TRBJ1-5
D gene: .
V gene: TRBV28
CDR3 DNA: TGTGCCAGCAGTTTAGGGGGCAGGAGGGAGCAGCCCCAGCATTTT
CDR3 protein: CASSLGGRREQPQHF

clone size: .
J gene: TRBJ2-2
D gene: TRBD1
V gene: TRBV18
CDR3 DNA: TGTGCCAGCTCACCTATGCCGGGACAGGGGAAGAACACCGGGGAGCTGTTTTTT
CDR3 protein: CASSPMPGQGKNTGELFF

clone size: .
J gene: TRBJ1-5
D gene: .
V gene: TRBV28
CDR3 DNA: TGTGCCAGCTGGGGTGTTCGCGGACTGATCAATCAGCCCCAGCATTTT
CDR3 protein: CASWGVRGLINQPQHF

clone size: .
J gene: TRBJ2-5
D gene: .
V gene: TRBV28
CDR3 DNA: TGTGCCAGCAGTCCCGTGGACAGTTGGGGAGAGACCCAGTACTTC
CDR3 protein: CASSPVDSWGETQYF

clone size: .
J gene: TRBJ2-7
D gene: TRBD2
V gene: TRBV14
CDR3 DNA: TGTGCCAGCAGCCATCCACCGGGACTAGCGGGCACCTACGAGCAGTACTTC
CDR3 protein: CASSHPPGLAGTYEQYF

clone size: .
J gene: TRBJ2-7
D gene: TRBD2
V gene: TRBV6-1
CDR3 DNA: TGTGCCAGCAGTGTTACCGGGACTAAAAGCTACGAGCAGTACTTC
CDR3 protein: CASSVTGTKSYEQYF

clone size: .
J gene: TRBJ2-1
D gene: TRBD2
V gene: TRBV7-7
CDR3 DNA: TGTGCTAGCAGCCGATTACTAGCGGGAGGGCCTCTTAACAATGAGCAGTTCTTC
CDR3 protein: CASSRLLAGGPLNNEQFF

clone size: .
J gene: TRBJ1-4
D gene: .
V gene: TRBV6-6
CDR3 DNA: TGTGCCAGCAGCCCTTCGGAGGGCTTACAACTGTTTTTT
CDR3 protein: CASSPSEGLQLFF

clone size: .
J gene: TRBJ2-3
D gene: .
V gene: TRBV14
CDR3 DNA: TGTGCCAGCAGCCCCAGGACCGGGACACCAAGCCTTACAGATACGCAGTATTTT
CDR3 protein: CASSPRTGTPSLTDTQYF

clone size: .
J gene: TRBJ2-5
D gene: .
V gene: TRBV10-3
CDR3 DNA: TGTGCCATCAGTGATAGCGGAGGTGGGTTGATTGAGACCCAGTACTTC
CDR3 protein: CAISDSGGGLIETQYF

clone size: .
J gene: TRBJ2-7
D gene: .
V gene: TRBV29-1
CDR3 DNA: TGCAGCGTCCGAACCCAGGACTCCTACGAGCAGTACTTC
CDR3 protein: CSVRTQDSYEQYF

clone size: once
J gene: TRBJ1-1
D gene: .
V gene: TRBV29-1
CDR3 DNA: TGCAGCGTTGAACGACAGGCGAACACTGAAGCTTTCTTT
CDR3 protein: CSVERQANTEAFF

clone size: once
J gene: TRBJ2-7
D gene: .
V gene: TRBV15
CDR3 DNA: TGTGCCACCAGCAGAGGGGGCCTATACGAGCAGTACTTC
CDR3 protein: CATSRGGLYEQYF

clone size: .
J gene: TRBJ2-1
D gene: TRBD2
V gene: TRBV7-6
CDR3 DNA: TGTGCCAGCAGCCCATATAGCGGGAGTGGCAATGAGCAGTTCTTC
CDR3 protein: CASSPYSGSGNEQFF

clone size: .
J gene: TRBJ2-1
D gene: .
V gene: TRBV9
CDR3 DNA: TGTGCCAGCACCTCCGAGGGCGGCCGATACAATGAGCAGTTCTTC
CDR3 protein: CASTSEGGRYNEQFF

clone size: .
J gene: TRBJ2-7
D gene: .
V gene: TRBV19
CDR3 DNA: TGTGCCAGTAGTATAGGTACACAAGGGCCGACTACCTACGAGCAGTACTTC
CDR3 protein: CASSIGTQGPTTYEQYF

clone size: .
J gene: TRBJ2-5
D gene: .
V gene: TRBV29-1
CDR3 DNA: TGCAGCCACAGGGAAGAGACCCAGTACTTC
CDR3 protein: CSHREETQYF

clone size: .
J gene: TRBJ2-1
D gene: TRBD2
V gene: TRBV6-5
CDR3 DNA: TGTGCCAGCTCGAGCGGGAGCTTCGGCAATGAGCAGTTCTTC
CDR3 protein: CASSSGSFGNEQFF

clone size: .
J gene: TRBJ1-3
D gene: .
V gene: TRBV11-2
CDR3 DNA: TGTGCCAGCAGCCCGCACAGGGTCTCTGGAAACACCATATATTTT
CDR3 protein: CASSPHRVSGNTIYF

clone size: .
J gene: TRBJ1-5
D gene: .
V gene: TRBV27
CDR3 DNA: TGTGCCACCAGGGAAAATAGCAATCAGCCCCAGCATTTT
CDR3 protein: CATRENSNQPQHF

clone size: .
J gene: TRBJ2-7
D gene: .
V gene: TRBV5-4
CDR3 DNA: TGTGCCAGCAGCTTGGCATTAACAGGGAAAATGGAGCAGTACTTC
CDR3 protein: CASSLALTGKMEQYF

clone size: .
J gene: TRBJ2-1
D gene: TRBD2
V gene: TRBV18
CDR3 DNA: TGTGCCAGCTCGCTTCTAGCGGGAGAGTTTTATGAGCAGTTCTTC
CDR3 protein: CASSLLAGEFYEQFF

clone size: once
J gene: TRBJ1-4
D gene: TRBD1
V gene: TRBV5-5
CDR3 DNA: TGTGCCAGCAGCTTCACCGGGACAGGGAACGAAAAACTGTTTTTT
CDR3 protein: CASSFTGTGNEKLFF

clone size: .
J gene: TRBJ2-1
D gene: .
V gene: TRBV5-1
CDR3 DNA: TGCGCCAGCAGCTTGGCCGGAAGAGGGTCCTACAATGAGCAGTTCTTC
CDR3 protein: CASSLAGRGSYNEQFF

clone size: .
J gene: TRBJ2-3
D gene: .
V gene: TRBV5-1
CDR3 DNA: TGCGCCAGCAGCTTGGGGGAAGGGCGGGATACGCAGTATTTT
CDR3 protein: CASSLGEGRDTQYF

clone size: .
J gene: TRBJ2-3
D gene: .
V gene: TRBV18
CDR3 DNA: TGTGCCAGCTCACCACCTCGGCTCCCCGGGAGCGGGGATACGCAGTATTTT
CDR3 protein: CASSPPRLPGSGDTQYF

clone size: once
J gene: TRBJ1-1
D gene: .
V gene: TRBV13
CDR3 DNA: TGTGCCAGCAGTCTCCGACTAGACACTGAAGCTTTCTTT
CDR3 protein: CASSLRLDTEAFF

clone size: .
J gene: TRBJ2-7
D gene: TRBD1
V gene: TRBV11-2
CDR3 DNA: TGTGCCAGCAGCCCCGCCTCCGGAGGACAGGGGGCATACGAGCAGTACTTC
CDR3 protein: CASSPASGGQGAYEQYF

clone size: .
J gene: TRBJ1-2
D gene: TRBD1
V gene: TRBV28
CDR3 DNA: TGTGCCAGCACCCAACAGGGGGCGCGGTATGGCTACACCTTC
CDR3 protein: CASTQQGARYGYTF

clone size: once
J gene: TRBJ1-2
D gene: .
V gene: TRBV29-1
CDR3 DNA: TGCAGCGCTTGGAGGCCTGATCAGAGTCCATATGGCTACACCTTC
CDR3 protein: CSAWRPDQSPYGYTF

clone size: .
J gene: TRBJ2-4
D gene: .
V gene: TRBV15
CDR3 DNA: TGTGCCACCAGCAGAGGGGGCATTGACATTCAGTACTTC
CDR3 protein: CATSRGGIDIQYF

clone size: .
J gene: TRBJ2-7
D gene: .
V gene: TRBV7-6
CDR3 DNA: TGTGCCAGCAGCTTAGTGGTACAGGCCTATGAGCAGTACTTC
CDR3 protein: CASSLVVQAYEQYF

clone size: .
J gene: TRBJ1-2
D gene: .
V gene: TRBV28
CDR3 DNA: TGTGCCAGCAGTTTCCAAGGGTATGGCTACACCTTC
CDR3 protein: CASSFQGYGYTF

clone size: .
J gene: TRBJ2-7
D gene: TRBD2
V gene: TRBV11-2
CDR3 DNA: TGTGCCAGCAGCAATAGCGGGAGGGCCTACCACGAGCAGTACTTC
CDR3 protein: CASSNSGRAYHEQYF

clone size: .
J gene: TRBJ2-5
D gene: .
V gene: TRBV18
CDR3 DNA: TGTGCCAGCTCACCATCGAGGGCTCAAGAGACCCAGTACTTC
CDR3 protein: CASSPSRAQETQYF

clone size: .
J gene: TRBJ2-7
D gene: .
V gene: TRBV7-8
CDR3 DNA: TGTGCCAGCAGCTTAGCGGCGCAGTACGAGCAGTACTTC
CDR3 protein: CASSLAAQYEQYF

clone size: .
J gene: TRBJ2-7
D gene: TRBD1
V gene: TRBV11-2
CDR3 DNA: TGTGCCAGCAGCGGATTAAACGACAGGGCCTACGAGCAGTACTTC
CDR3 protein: CASSGLNDRAYEQYF

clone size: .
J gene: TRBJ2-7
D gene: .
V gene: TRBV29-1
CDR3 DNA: TGCAGCTTAAGGGACACATACAGAAAAGCCTACGAGCAGTACTTC
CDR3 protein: CSLRDTYRKAYEQYF

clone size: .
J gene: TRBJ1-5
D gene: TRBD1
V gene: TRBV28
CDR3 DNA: TGTGCCAGCAGAACACAGGGGTATCAGCCCCAGCATTTT
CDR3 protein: CASRTQGYQPQHF

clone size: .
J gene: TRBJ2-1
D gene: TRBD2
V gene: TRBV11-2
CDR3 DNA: TGTGCCAGCAGCTATAGCGGGAGGAAGTACAATGAGCAGTTCTTC
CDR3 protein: CASSYSGRKYNEQFF

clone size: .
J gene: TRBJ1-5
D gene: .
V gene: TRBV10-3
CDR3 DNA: TGTGCCAGTTCCGGGGCCCGAGATCAGCCCCAGCATTTT
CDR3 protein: CASSGARDQPQHF